The clone carrying this TCR beta chain occurred once. The data are from a study of T-cell reconstitution after alpha-beta-depleted transplantation in children. Using unique molecular identifiers, the investigators prepared the TCRbeta library. MiXCR, run by TCRdb on the PCR reads, gives a single entry per CDR3 protein. The sample shows a few hundred thousand distinct CDR3 sequences, roughly 23% of them seen only once. The sample was PBMCs, taken before TCRalphabeta/CD19-depleted stem cell transplant. The source of this sequence is a girl aged 2 to 10 with Fanconi anemia, due to receive a stem cell transplant.

This chain's CDR3 is CASSLALLAGGPANLYNEQFF. The CDR3 region has the DNA TGTGCCAGCAGCTTAGCGCTACTAGCGGGGGGGCCGGCCAACCTCTACAATGAGCAGTTCTTC. This chain links TRBV11-1 with TRBJ2-1; 13 nucleotides align to TRBD2. From germline, CDR1 is SGHAT and CDR2 FQDESV (reference sequence). This CDR3 contains 21 residues. V was clipped by 0 bases and J by 3 bases; unmatched bases: 14.